This T cell receptor (beta chain) was captured in a study of blood T cell repertoires in COVID-19. Categorization into cohorts depended on clinical history that participants reported. The CDR3 covers 15 residues. CDR1 and CDR2 (germline): SGHTA, FQGNSA. V gave up 0 bases and J gave up 12 bases; unmatched junction bases: 7. Original processing methods: By means of reference gene primer amplification, nucleated cell counts were estimated. The method was immunoSEQ multiplex PCR; TCRdb's version includes in-frame clones alone and lacks a portion of them. From that table come the V and J calls and clone size; the DNA was used to work out D and trimming. The sample lists under 400,000 clones, approximately 89% occurring once.

The sequenced material came from PBMCs or T cells enriched from blood (not recorded which). The sequence was obtained from a man aged 40-55 years in a cohort exposed to, infected with or recovered from COVID-19 (not recorded which). The chain couples TRBV7-2 to TRBJ2-4, with TRBD1 matching over 11 bases. The CDR3 DNA follows: TGTGCCAGCAGCTTAGCCGGGACAGGGGGGTCGAATCAGTACTTC. Amino acids: CASSLAGTGGSNQYF.